These T cell receptor beta chains were read from a single sample in a study of ipilimumab plus nivolumab after autologous stem cell transplantation. Measured with immunoSEQ multiplex PCR; TCRdb has only the in-frame clones, and not every one. Among some 45,000 clones listed, roughly 84% were seen once. The sequenced sample was PBMCs, obtained in a trial of ipilimumab plus nivolumab as post-transplant consolidation. The receptors originated from a male donor with multiple myeloma. CDR3s include the opening cysteine and the closing phenylalanine or tryptophan.

v_call: TRBV5-1
cdr3_aa: CASSSGQGSNEKLFF

v_call: TRBV9
cdr3_aa: CASSSWTSGRSGTQYF

v_call: TRBV7-2
cdr3_aa: CASSSGTVSSYEQYF

v_call: TRBV7-2
cdr3_aa: CASSLSRGGQETQYF

v_call: TRBV4-3
cdr3_aa: CASSQGQGYDGEQYF

v_call: TRBV5-1
cdr3_aa: CASSRDQERGLYEQYF

v_call: TRBV27
cdr3_aa: CASRDNQGWTEAFF

v_call: TRBV7-2
cdr3_aa: CASSLEGGPVDTQYF

v_call: TRBV6-1
cdr3_aa: CATAWANNQPQHF

v_call: TRBV28
cdr3_aa: CASSWTGNTGELFF

v_call: TRBV29-1
cdr3_aa: CSIQKTQYF